The clone carrying this TCR beta chain showed up just a few times. The antigen is undetermined. This specimen belongs to a study of T cells after yellow fever vaccination. Study-level background: With SMART-Seq v4 Ultra Low Input, the fractions containing low cell numbers were prepared. Study-wide points: There was a possibility that FACS-sorted repertoires contained abundant clonotypes contaminating from the bulk population.

CDR1 and CDR2 (germline): SGHRS, YFSETQ. The CDR3 is made up of 16 amino acids. V was clipped by 0 bases and J by 2 bases; unmatched bases: 6. TCRdb used MiXCR to reprocess the 5' RACE reads, holding one entry per CDR3 protein. The sample shows 200,000 to 250,000 distinct CDR3 sequences, less than 9% of them seen only once. This receptor was taken from a man aged 30 to 39 who received the YFV17D yellow fever vaccine. The source material was CD4+ T cells sorted from PBMCs, sampled 15 days after the yellow fever booster vaccination. The gene calls are TRBV5-1 and TRBJ2-7; 9 nucleotides align to TRBD2. The chain's CDR3 is CASSLVTSGMAYEQYF. The DNA for the CDR3 is TGCGCCAGCAGCTTGGTGACTAGCGGCATGGCCTACGAGCAGTACTTC. The full variable domain, with the rest looked up from reference TRBV5-1 and TRBJ2-7, is KAGVTQTPRYLIKTRGQQVTLSCSPISGHRSVSWYQQTPGQGLQFLFEYFSETQRNKGNFPGRFSGRQFSNSRSEMNVSTLELGDSALYLCASSLVTSGMAYEQYFGPGTRLTVT.